The TCR beta chain under discussion was sequenced for a study of neoadjuvant anti-PD-1 for oral cavity cancer. Study as a whole: Non-progressing patients received a fourth nivolumab dose near day 43, then surgery on days 50-56.

Cohort: HPV-negative, locally advanced oral cavity squamous cell carcinoma patients. PBMCs were not maintained or expanded in culture before analysis. Trimming cost V 0 bases and J 3 bases, with 10 bases left between them. CDR1 SEHNR and CDR2 FQNEAQ come from the germline V gene (reference sequence). The CDR3 sequence is 15 residues long. PBMC libraries mostly used about 490 ng of input genomic DNA, with six replicates per sample. Data came from immunoSEQ multiplex PCR; TCRdb stores just in-frame clones and leaves some out. In the table there are over 80,000 clones, approximately 80% of which are singletons.

The receptor's source is a person aged 35-79 years with oral cavity squamous cell carcinoma. This chain joins TRBV7-9 and TRBJ2-3; no reliable D call. The sample in question was PBMCs, obtained before nivolumab (anti-PD-1) treatment. CDR3 DNA sequence: TGTGCCAGCAGCTTAGCGCTTTGGGAAACAGATACGCAGTATTTT. This translates into CASSLALWETDTQYF.